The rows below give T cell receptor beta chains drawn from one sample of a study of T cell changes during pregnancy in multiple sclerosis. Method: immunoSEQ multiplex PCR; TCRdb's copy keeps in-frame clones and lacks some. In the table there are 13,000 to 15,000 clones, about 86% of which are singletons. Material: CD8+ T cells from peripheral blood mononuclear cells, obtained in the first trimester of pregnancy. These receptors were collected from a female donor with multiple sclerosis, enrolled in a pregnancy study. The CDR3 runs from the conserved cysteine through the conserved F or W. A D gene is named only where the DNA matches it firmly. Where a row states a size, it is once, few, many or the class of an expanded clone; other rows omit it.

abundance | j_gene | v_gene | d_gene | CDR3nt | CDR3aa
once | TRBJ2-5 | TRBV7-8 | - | TGTGCCAGCAGCCCCCTGGTCGGGGACAATGTAGAGACCCAGTACTTC | CASSPLVGDNVETQYF
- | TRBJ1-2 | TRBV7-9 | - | TGTGCCAGCAGCCAGGGCAGGGACTATGGCTACACCTTC | CASSQGRDYGYTF
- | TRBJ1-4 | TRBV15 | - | TGTGCCACCAGAGTACGGGCTAATGAAAAACTGTTTTTT | CATRVRANEKLFF
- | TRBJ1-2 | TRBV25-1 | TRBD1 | TGTGCCAGCAGTGAATTGAGGACAGGGGGCGTCTATGGCTACACCTTC | CASSELRTGGVYGYTF
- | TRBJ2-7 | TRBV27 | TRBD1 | TGTGCCAGCGGCCTAGGGACAGGGGGGGACGAGCAGTACTTC | CASGLGTGGDEQYF
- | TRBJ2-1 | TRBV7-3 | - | TGTGCCAGCAGTTGGGGAGGAGGATACAATGAGCAGTTCTTC | CASSWGGGYNEQFF
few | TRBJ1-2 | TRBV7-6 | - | TGTGCCAGCAGCCCGGAGTGGGGCAACTCGGGCTATGGCTACACCTTC | CASSPEWGNSGYGYTF
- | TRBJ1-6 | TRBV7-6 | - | TGTGCCAGCAGCAAGAGGGTGGCTGAGCATTCGGATTCACCCCTCCACTTT | CASSKRVAEHSDSPLHF
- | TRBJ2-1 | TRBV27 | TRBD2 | TGTGCCACCGCACGAGGGGGAGCTAGCGGGAGGGCAGGCAATGAGCAGTTCTTC | CATARGGASGRAGNEQFF
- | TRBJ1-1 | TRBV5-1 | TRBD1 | TGCGCCAGCAGCGAGGGGGCAGCGAACACTGAAGCTTTCTTT | CASSEGAANTEAFF
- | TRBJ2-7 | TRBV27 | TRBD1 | TGTGCCAGCAGCCCCTCCGGGACAGGGCCCTACGAGCAGTACTTC | CASSPSGTGPYEQYF
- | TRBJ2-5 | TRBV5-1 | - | TGCGCCAGCAGCTCGACAGGCCGGGAGACCCAGTACTTC | CASSSTGRETQYF
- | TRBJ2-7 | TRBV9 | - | TGTGCCAGCAGCGACCCTTCGGGGGTTGGGGGGAGCTACGAGCAGTACTTC | CASSDPSGVGGSYEQYF
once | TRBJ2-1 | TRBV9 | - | TGTGCCAGCAGCGTAGGTACTAGCAATGAGCATGAACAGTTCTTC | CASSVGTSNEHEQFF
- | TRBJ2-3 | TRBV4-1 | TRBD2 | TGCGCCAGCAGCCAAGATGGCGGGGGGCCCACAGATACGCAGTATTTT | CASSQDGGGPTDTQYF
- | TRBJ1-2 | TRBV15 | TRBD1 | TGTGCCACCAGCAGAGATTCTACAGGGGGTGTTGGCTACACCTTC | CATSRDSTGGVGYTF
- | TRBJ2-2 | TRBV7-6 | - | TGTGCCAGCAGCGACGGCGGGTCCGGGGAGCTGTTTTTT | CASSDGGSGELFF
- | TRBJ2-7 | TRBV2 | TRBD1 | TGTGCCAGCAGTTACCGGGACAGGAGACTCTACGAGCAGTACTTC | CASSYRDRRLYEQYF